A selection of T cell receptor beta chains follows, all from one sample in a study of shared T cell receptors in the human thymus. Using immunoSEQ multiplex PCR, the repertoire was profiled, and TCRdb retains in-frame clones only, with some absent. The sample includes about 380,000 clones, 85% to 95% of them seen just once. The sample consisted of thymocytes. The receptors come from a human donor. CDR3s include the opening cysteine and the closing phenylalanine or tryptophan. D genes are given only for firm matches. Size is omitted from some rows. Given values are once, few, many or a class for expanded clones.

j_call: TRBJ2-7; v_call: TRBV7-9; clone_size: .; d_call: .; cdr3_nt: TGTGCCAGCAGCTTAGGCAGTGGCACCTACGAGCAGTACTTC; cdr3_aa: CASSLGSGTYEQYF
j_call: TRBJ2-6; v_call: TRBV29-1; clone_size: once; d_call: .; cdr3_nt: TGCAGCGTCATTGCTGGGGCCAACGTCCTGACTTTC; cdr3_aa: CSVIAGANVLTF
j_call: TRBJ2-1; v_call: TRBV7-7; clone_size: .; d_call: TRBD2; cdr3_nt: TGTGCTAGCAGCTTAGCCGTAGCGGGCCACAATGAGCAGTTCTTC; cdr3_aa: CASSLAVAGHNEQFF
j_call: TRBJ2-2; v_call: TRBV10-3; clone_size: .; d_call: TRBD2; cdr3_nt: TGTGCCATCAGTGAGTCGTTTTTAGCGGGAGAAGGGGAGCTGTTTTTT; cdr3_aa: CAISESFLAGEGELFF
j_call: TRBJ2-1; v_call: TRBV7-9; clone_size: .; d_call: TRBD2; cdr3_nt: TGTGCCAGCACCTTAGGGACTAGCGGACCCTCCTACAATGAGCAGTTCTTC; cdr3_aa: CASTLGTSGPSYNEQFF
j_call: TRBJ2-5; v_call: TRBV10-3; clone_size: .; d_call: TRBD1; cdr3_nt: TGTGCCATCAGTGGGCCGGGACAGGGGCAAGAGACCCAGTACTTC; cdr3_aa: CAISGPGQGQETQYF
j_call: TRBJ1-1; v_call: TRBV10-3; clone_size: once; d_call: .; cdr3_nt: TGTGCCATCAGTGAGTCATCAGGCGTGAACACTGAAGCTTTCTTT; cdr3_aa: CAISESSGVNTEAFF
j_call: TRBJ2-7; v_call: TRBV5-1; clone_size: .; d_call: .; cdr3_nt: TGCGCCAGCAGCTTCGGAGACGGTTGGCCCTACGAGCAGTACTTC; cdr3_aa: CASSFGDGWPYEQYF
j_call: TRBJ1-2; v_call: TRBV7-4; clone_size: .; d_call: TRBD1; cdr3_nt: TGTGCCAGCAGCCCTCGACAGGGGTGGGAGGGCTACACCTTC; cdr3_aa: CASSPRQGWEGYTF
j_call: TRBJ2-3; v_call: TRBV9; clone_size: .; d_call: .; cdr3_nt: TGTGCCAGCAGCGAGGGGTTATGGGGATCGGTCACAGATACGCAGTATTTT; cdr3_aa: CASSEGLWGSVTDTQYF
j_call: TRBJ2-7; v_call: TRBV28; clone_size: .; d_call: .; cdr3_nt: TGTGCCAGCAACTCACCGGGACTCGCACCTTGGAAGGACGAGCAGTACTTC; cdr3_aa: CASNSPGLAPWKDEQYF
j_call: TRBJ1-4; v_call: TRBV28; clone_size: .; d_call: .; cdr3_nt: TGTGCCAGCAGTTTAGGGGCCAGTGAAAAACTGTTTTTT; cdr3_aa: CASSLGASEKLFF
j_call: TRBJ1-1; v_call: TRBV14; clone_size: .; d_call: .; cdr3_nt: TGTGCCAGCAGCCAAGATTTGGTGCGCACTGAAGCTTTCTTT; cdr3_aa: CASSQDLVRTEAFF
j_call: TRBJ2-3; v_call: TRBV5-1; clone_size: .; d_call: .; cdr3_nt: TGCGCCAGCAGCTTGGGGCGAGATACGCAGTATTTT; cdr3_aa: CASSLGRDTQYF
j_call: TRBJ2-1; v_call: TRBV11-3; clone_size: .; d_call: .; cdr3_nt: TGTGCCAGCAGCACGGGACCTTTTAATGAGCAGTTCTTC; cdr3_aa: CASSTGPFNEQFF
j_call: TRBJ1-5; v_call: TRBV19; clone_size: .; d_call: .; cdr3_nt: TGTGCCAGTAGTGCCCCCGGGGACACCTATAGTCAGCCCCAGCATTTT; cdr3_aa: CASSAPGDTYSQPQHF
j_call: TRBJ2-1; v_call: TRBV28; clone_size: .; d_call: .; cdr3_nt: TGTGCCAGCAGCGAGGGGTGCTCCTACAATGAGCAGTTCTTC; cdr3_aa: CASSEGCSYNEQFF
j_call: TRBJ2-1; v_call: TRBV10-1; clone_size: .; d_call: TRBD1; cdr3_nt: TGCGCCAGCAGTGTGTGGGACAGGGAGTATACTGATGAGCAGTTCTTC; cdr3_aa: CASSVWDREYTDEQFF
j_call: TRBJ1-1; v_call: TRBV27; clone_size: .; d_call: TRBD1; cdr3_nt: TGTGCCAGCAGTGGGGGACAGGTCTTAACTGAAGCTTTCTTT; cdr3_aa: CASSGGQVLTEAFF
j_call: TRBJ2-7; v_call: TRBV5-1; clone_size: .; d_call: .; cdr3_nt: TGCGCCAGCAGCTTCAGATATGACACTTCCTACGAGCAGTACTTC; cdr3_aa: CASSFRYDTSYEQYF
j_call: TRBJ2-5; v_call: TRBV7-6; clone_size: .; d_call: .; cdr3_nt: TGTGCCAGCAGCTCGATGCTTGCAGCCGCCCAAGAGACCCAGTACTTC; cdr3_aa: CASSSMLAAAQETQYF
j_call: TRBJ2-1; v_call: TRBV2; clone_size: .; d_call: .; cdr3_nt: TGTGCCAGCAGTAGGGATGGGGTGCCCGGGAACGGTGAGCAGTTCTTC; cdr3_aa: CASSRDGVPGNGEQFF
j_call: TRBJ1-2; v_call: TRBV6-6; clone_size: .; d_call: TRBD1; cdr3_nt: TGTGCCAGCAGCTCCGGACAGGGGGCGTTCCTCTATGGCTACACCTTC; cdr3_aa: CASSSGQGAFLYGYTF
j_call: TRBJ2-3; v_call: TRBV4-2; clone_size: .; d_call: TRBD2; cdr3_nt: TGTGCCAGCAGCCAAGCCCCGAGGGTGCGGGAGGGTCGGGATACGCAGTATTTT; cdr3_aa: CASSQAPRVREGRDTQYF
j_call: TRBJ1-1; v_call: TRBV27; clone_size: .; d_call: .; cdr3_nt: TGTGCCAGCAGTTTCGGTATAGGGACTGAAGCTTTCTTT; cdr3_aa: CASSFGIGTEAFF
j_call: TRBJ1-1; v_call: TRBV27; clone_size: .; d_call: .; cdr3_nt: TGTGCCAGCAGTTTATCGCGGGACTTGAACACTGAAGCTTTCTTT; cdr3_aa: CASSLSRDLNTEAFF
j_call: TRBJ1-5; v_call: TRBV28; clone_size: .; d_call: TRBD1; cdr3_nt: TGTGCCAGCAGTCCCCGGGACAGCACATATAGCAATCAGCCCCAGCATTTT; cdr3_aa: CASSPRDSTYSNQPQHF
j_call: TRBJ2-3; v_call: TRBV5-8; clone_size: once; d_call: .; cdr3_nt: TGTGCCAGCAGCTTTAAAGGTCAGGAATCGAGGACAGATACGCAGTATTTT; cdr3_aa: CASSFKGQESRTDTQYF
j_call: TRBJ1-4; v_call: TRBV14; clone_size: .; d_call: .; cdr3_nt: TGTGCCAGCAGCCCAGCCGGGACTGTTGAAAAACTGTTTTTT; cdr3_aa: CASSPAGTVEKLFF
j_call: TRBJ2-3; v_call: TRBV6-1; clone_size: .; d_call: TRBD2; cdr3_nt: TGTGCCAGCAGTGCGCAGTTGCCCCGTAGCGGGGAGGAGGCAGATACGCAGTATTTT; cdr3_aa: CASSAQLPRSGEEADTQYF
j_call: TRBJ2-5; v_call: TRBV9; clone_size: .; d_call: TRBD1; cdr3_nt: TGTGCCAGCAGCGTAGCACAGGGGGAGGAGACCCAGTACTTC; cdr3_aa: CASSVAQGEETQYF
j_call: TRBJ1-5; v_call: TRBV28; clone_size: .; d_call: TRBD1; cdr3_nt: TGTGCCGCAAGACAGGGGGCAAGGAGCAATCAGCCCCAGCATTTT; cdr3_aa: CAARQGARSNQPQHF
j_call: TRBJ2-7; v_call: TRBV5-1; clone_size: .; d_call: .; cdr3_nt: TGCGCCAGCGGGCGTCAAATGAGCTCCTACGAGCAGTACTTC; cdr3_aa: CASGRQMSSYEQYF
j_call: TRBJ1-1; v_call: TRBV7-4; clone_size: .; d_call: TRBD1; cdr3_nt: TGTGCCAGCAGCTTAGAAGACAGGGGAAGCACTGAAGCTTTCTTT; cdr3_aa: CASSLEDRGSTEAFF
j_call: TRBJ2-7; v_call: TRBV6-5; clone_size: .; d_call: .; cdr3_nt: TGTGCCAGCAGTTCCCAGGGCTACGAGCAGTACTTC; cdr3_aa: CASSSQGYEQYF
j_call: TRBJ2-7; v_call: TRBV5-1; clone_size: .; d_call: TRBD1; cdr3_nt: TGCGCCAGCAGCTTCGGACAGGGGGCGGGCGAGCAGTACTTC; cdr3_aa: CASSFGQGAGEQYF
j_call: TRBJ2-4; v_call: TRBV10-1; clone_size: .; d_call: .; cdr3_nt: TGCGCCAGCAGTGAGTCTGCAGGGGCAGGTAAAAACATTCAGTACTTC; cdr3_aa: CASSESAGAGKNIQYF
j_call: TRBJ1-2; v_call: TRBV28; clone_size: .; d_call: .; cdr3_nt: TGTGCCAGCAGTCCACAGGGCTACTTCTATGGCTACACCTTC; cdr3_aa: CASSPQGYFYGYTF
j_call: TRBJ1-2; v_call: TRBV4-3; clone_size: .; d_call: .; cdr3_nt: TGCGCCAGCAGCCAAGAGGAGGGTTTAGGGTATGGCTACACCTTC; cdr3_aa: CASSQEEGLGYGYTF
j_call: TRBJ2-3; v_call: TRBV7-8; clone_size: .; d_call: TRBD1; cdr3_nt: TGTGCCAGCAGCTTTGGACAGGGTGGAGATACGCAGTATTTT; cdr3_aa: CASSFGQGGDTQYF
j_call: TRBJ2-5; v_call: TRBV7-8; clone_size: once; d_call: TRBD2; cdr3_nt: TGTGCCAGCAGCCTACATAGCGGGTGCGAGACCCAGTACTTC; cdr3_aa: CASSLHSGCETQYF
j_call: TRBJ2-3; v_call: TRBV5-4; clone_size: .; d_call: .; cdr3_nt: TGTGCCAGCAGCTTGAAAGGACTACCTTCGTCCACCGCTAGCACAGATACGCAGTATTTT; cdr3_aa: CASSLKGLPSSTASTDTQYF
j_call: TRBJ2-2; v_call: TRBV7-3; clone_size: .; d_call: .; cdr3_nt: TGTGCCAGCAGCTTGGCGGAGAGGAGACTCCACGCCGCCGCGAACACCGGGGAGCTGTTTTTT; cdr3_aa: CASSLAERRLHAAANTGELFF
j_call: TRBJ2-5; v_call: TRBV28; clone_size: .; d_call: .; cdr3_nt: TGTGCCAGCAGTTTATGGCCAGGACAGCACAAAGAGACCCAGTACTTC; cdr3_aa: CASSLWPGQHKETQYF
j_call: TRBJ2-7; v_call: TRBV4-1; clone_size: .; d_call: .; cdr3_nt: TGCGCCACCACGGGACCCCTTGGCGAGCAGTACTTC; cdr3_aa: CATTGPLGEQYF